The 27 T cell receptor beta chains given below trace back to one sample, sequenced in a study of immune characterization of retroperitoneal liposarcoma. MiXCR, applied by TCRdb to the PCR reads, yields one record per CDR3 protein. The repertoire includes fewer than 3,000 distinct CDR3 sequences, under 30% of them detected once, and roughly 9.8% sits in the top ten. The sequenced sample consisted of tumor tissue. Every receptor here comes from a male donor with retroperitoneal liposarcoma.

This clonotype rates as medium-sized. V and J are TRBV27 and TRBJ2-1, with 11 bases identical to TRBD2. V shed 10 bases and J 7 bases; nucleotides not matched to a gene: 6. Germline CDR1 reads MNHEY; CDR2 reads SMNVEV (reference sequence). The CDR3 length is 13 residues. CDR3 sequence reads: CATTSGINNEQFF. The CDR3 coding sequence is TGTGCCACGACTAGCGGGATAAATAATGAGCAGTTCTTC.

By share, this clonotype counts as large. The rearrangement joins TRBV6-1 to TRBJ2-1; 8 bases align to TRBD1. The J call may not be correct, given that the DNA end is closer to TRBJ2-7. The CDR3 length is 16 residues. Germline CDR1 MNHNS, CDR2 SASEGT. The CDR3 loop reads CASSPRTGFSSYEQYF. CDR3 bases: TGTGCCAGCAGTCCCCGGACAGGGTTTAGCTCCTACGAGCAGTACTTC.

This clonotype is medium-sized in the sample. For the CDR3, the DNA is TGTGCCAGCAGCCCTTTTAGCGGAGGGTCTAGCACAGATACGCAGTATTTT. Protein sequence: CASSPFSGGSSTDTQYF. This chain links TRBV6-1 with TRBJ2-3; possibly TRBD2 for D (6 bases). Germline loops: CDR1 MNHNS, CDR2 SASEGT. The CDR3 is made up of 17 amino acids. Trimming pared 6 bases from V and 0 bases from J, leaving 19 bases between.

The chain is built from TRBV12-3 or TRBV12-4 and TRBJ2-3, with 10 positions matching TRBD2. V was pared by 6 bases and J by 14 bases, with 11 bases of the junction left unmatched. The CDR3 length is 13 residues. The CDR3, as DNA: TGTGCCAGCAGCATGAGGAGACTAGCGGGTCTGTATTTT. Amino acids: CASSMRRLAGLYF.

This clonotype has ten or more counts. CDR3 protein: CASSRSGDTRDTQYF. The CDR3 DNA reads as TGCGCCAGCAGTCGGAGTGGGGACACAAGAGATACGCAGTATTTT. The rearrangement joins TRBV10-1 to TRBJ2-3; D is perhaps TRBD1 (6 bases). The germline V gene encodes CDR1 WNHNN and CDR2 SYGVQD (reference sequence). The CDR3 length is 15 residues. V dropped 5 bases and J dropped 5 bases, with 17 bases sitting between them.

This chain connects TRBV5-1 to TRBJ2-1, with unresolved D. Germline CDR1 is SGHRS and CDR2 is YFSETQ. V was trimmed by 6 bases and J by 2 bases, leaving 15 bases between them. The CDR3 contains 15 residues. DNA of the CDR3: TGCGCCAGCAAGCAAGATGAAGGTCCCTACAATGAGCAGTTCTTC. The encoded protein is CASKQDEGPYNEQFF. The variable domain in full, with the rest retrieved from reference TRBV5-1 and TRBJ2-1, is KAGVTQTPRYLIKTRGQQVTLSCSPISGHRSVSWYQQTPGQGLQFLFEYFSETQRNKGNFPGRFSGRQFSNSRSEMNVSTLELGDSALYLCASKQDEGPYNEQFFGPGTRLTVL.

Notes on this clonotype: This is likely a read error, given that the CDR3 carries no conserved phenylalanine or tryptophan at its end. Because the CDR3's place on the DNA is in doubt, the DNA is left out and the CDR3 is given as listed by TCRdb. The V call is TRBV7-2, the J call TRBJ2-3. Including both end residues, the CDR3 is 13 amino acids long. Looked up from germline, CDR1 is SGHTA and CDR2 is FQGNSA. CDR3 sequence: CASSFQVGETQYL.

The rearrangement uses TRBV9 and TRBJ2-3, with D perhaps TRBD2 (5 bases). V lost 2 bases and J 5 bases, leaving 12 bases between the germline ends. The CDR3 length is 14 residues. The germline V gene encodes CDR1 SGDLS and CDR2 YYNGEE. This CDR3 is CASSVRLAGDTQYF. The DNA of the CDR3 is TGTGCCAGCAGCGTTCGCCTAGCAGGAGATACGCAGTATTTT.

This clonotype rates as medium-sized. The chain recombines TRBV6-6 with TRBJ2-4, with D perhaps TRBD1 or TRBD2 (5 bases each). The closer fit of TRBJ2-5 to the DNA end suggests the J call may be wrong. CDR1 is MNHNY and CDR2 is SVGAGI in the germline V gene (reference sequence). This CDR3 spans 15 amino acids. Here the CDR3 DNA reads TGTGCCAGCAGTTACGAGGGGTTGGGGATGGAGACCCAGTACTTC. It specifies CASSYEGLGMETQYF.

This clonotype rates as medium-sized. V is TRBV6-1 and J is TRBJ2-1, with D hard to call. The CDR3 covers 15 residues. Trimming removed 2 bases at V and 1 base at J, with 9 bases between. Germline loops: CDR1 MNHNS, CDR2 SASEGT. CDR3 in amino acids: CASSETWQSYNEQFF. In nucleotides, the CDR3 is TGTGCCAGCAGTGAAACATGGCAGTCCTACAATGAGCAGTTCTTC.

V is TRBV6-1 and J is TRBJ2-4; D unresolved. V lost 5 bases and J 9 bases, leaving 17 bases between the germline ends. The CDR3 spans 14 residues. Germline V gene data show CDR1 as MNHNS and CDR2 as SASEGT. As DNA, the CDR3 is TGTGCCAGCAGTTCCGGCCAAAAGAGCCTCATTCAGTACTTC. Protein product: CASSSGQKSLIQYF.

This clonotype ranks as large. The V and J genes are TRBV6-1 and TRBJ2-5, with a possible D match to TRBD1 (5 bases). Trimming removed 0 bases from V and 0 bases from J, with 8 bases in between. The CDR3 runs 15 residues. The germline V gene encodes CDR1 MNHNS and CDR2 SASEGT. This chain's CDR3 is CASSEADRYQETQYF. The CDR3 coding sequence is TGTGCCAGCAGTGAAGCTGACAGATACCAAGAGACCCAGTACTTC.

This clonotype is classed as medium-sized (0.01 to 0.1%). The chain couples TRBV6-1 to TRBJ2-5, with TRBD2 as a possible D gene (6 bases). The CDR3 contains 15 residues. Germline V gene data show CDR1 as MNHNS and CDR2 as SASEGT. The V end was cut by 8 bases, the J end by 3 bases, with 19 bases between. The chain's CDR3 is CASDDSGEPEETQYF. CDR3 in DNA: TGTGCCAGCGACGATAGCGGAGAACCCGAAGAGACCCAGTACTTC.

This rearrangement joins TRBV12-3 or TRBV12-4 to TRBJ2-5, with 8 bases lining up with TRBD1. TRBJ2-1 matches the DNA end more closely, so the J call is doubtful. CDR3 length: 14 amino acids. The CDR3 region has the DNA TGTGCCAGCAGTTCGCCGGGACAGGCGGACGAGCAGTTCTTC. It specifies CASSSPGQADEQFF.

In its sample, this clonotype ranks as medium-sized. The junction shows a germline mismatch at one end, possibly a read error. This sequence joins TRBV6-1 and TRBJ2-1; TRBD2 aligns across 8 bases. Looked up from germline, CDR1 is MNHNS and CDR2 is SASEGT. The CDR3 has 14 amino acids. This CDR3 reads CASSQRAGVVGRYF. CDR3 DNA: TGTGCCAGCAGCCAGAGAGCGGGAGTCGTGGGTCGGTACTTC.

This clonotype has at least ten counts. CDR3 region: CASSSRLAGGTDTQYF. The CDR3 DNA is TGTGCCAGCAGTTCCAGACTAGCGGGAGGTACAGATACGCAGTATTTT. V is TRBV27 and J is TRBJ2-3, with 13 bases aligning to TRBD2. Germline V gives CDR1 MNHEY, CDR2 SMNVEV (reference sequence). After removal of 4 bases from V and 3 bases from J, the junction contained 4 bases not matched to a gene. This CDR3 spans 16 amino acids.

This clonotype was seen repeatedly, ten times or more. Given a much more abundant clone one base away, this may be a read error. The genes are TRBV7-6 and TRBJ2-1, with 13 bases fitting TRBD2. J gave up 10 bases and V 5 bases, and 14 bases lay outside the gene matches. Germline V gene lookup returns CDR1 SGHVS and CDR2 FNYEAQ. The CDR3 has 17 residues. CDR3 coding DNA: TGTGCCAGCAGCACGACTAGCGGGGGGTCCATGTCCTACGAGCAGTTCTTC. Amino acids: CASSTTSGGSMSYEQFF.

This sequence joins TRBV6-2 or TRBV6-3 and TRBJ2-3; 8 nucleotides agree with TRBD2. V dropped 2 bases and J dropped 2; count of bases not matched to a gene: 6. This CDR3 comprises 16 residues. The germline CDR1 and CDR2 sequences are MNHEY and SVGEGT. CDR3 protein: CASSYPIAGSTDTQYF. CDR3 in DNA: TGTGCCAGCAGTTACCCAATAGCGGGGTCCACAGATACGCAGTATTTT.

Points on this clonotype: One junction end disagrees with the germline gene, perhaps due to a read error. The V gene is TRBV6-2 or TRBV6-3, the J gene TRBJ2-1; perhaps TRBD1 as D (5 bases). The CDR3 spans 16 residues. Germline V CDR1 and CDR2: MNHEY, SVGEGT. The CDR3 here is CASSYLARASYNEQFF. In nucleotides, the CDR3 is TGTGCCAGTAGTTACTTAGCCAGGGCCTCCTACAATGAGCAGTTCTTC.

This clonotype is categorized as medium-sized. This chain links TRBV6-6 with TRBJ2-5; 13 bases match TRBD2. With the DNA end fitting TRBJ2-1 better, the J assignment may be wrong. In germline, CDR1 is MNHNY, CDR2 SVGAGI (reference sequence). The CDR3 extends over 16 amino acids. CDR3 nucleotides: TGTGCCAGCAGTTACCGGACTAGCGGGAGACAAGAGACCCAGTTCTTC. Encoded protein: CASSYRTSGRQETQFF.

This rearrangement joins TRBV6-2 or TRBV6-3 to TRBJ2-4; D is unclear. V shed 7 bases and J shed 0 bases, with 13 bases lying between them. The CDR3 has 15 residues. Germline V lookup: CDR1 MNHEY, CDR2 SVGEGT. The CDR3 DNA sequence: TGTGCCAGCACCCCACATAGACTAGCCAAAAACATTCAGTACTTC. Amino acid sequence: CASTPHRLAKNIQYF.

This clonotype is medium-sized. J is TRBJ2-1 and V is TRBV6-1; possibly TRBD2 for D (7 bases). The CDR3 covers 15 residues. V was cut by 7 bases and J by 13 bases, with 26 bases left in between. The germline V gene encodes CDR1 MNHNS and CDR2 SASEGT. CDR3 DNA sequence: TGTGCCAGCACGGGCCACAGGGAGGGCCAAGAGACCCAGTTCTTC. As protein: CASTGHREGQETQFF.

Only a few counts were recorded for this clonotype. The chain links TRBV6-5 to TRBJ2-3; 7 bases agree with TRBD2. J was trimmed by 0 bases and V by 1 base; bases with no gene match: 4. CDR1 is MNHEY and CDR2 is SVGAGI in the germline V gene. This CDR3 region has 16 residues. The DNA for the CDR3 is TGTGCCAGCAGTTACTTACGGGAGGCCAGCACAGATACGCAGTATTTT. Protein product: CASSYLREASTDTQYF.

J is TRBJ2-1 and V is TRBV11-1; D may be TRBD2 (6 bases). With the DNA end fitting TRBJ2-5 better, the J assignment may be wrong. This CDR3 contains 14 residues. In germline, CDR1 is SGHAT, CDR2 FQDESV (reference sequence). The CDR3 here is CASSLGGSRETQYF. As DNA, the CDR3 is TGTGCCAGCAGCTTGGGAGGCTCCCGGGAGACCCAGTACTTC.

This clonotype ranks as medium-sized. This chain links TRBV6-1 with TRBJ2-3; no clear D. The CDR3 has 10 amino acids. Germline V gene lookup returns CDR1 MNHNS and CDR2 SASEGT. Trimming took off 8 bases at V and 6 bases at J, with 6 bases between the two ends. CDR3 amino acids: CASRRDTQYF. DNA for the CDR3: TGTGCCAGCCGGCGGGATACGCAGTATTTT.

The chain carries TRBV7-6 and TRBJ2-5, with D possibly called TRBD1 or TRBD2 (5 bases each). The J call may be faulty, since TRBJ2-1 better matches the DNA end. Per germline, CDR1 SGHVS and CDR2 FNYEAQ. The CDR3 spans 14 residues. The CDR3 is CASSFSGFGETQFF. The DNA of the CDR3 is TGTGCCAGCAGCTTTTCAGGGTTTGGGGAGACCCAGTTCTTC.

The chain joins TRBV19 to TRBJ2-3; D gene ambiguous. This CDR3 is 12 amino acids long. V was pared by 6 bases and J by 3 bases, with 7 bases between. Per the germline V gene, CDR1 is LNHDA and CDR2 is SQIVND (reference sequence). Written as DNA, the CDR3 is TGTGCCAGTAGCCCCTCAACAGATACGCAGTATTTT. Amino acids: CASSPSTDTQYF.